A single sample gave rise to the 20 T cell receptor beta chains below, sequenced in a study of blood T cell repertoires in COVID-19. The data were produced by immunoSEQ multiplex PCR, yet TCRdb's version contains in-frame clones alone and is incomplete. The sample consists of about 200,000 clones, 80% to 85% of them appearing once. What was sequenced was peripheral blood. The receptors originated from a human donor in a cohort sampled during active COVID-19.

This clone was recorded only once. This chain links TRBV6-5 with TRBJ2-7, with TRBD2 as a possible D gene (5 bases). This CDR3 comprises 12 residues. Germline CDR1 reads MNHEY; CDR2 reads SVGAGI. The V end was cut by 10 bases, the J end by 4 bases, with 14 bases between. The CDR3 DNA is TGTGCCACGGACCCCACGGGGTACGAGCAGTACGTC. It encodes CATDPTGYEQYV.

The genes are TRBV18 and TRBJ2-5; tentative D call: TRBD1 (5 bases). This CDR3 comprises 14 residues. V was pared by 4 bases and J by 2 bases, with 11 bases between. Per the germline V gene, CDR1 is KGHSH and CDR2 is LQKENI. DNA for the CDR3: TGTGCCAGCTCACTAGGGGAAGGGCAAGAGACCCAGTACTTC. This codes for CASSLGEGQETQYF.

The chain carries TRBV9 and TRBJ2-7; TRBD2 aligns across 11 bases. Looked up from germline, CDR1 is SGDLS and CDR2 is YYNGEE. V dropped 2 bases and J dropped 5; count of bases not matched to a gene: 6. This CDR3 is 15 amino acids long. In DNA form, the CDR3 reads TGTGCCAGCAGCGTTCTGACTAGCGGGATCAACGAGCAGTACTTC. This sequence encodes CASSVLTSGINEQYF.

The gene calls are TRBV5-4 and TRBJ2-3; a weak D match, TRBD2 (6 bases). This CDR3 contains 14 residues. V was shortened by 1 base and J by 2 bases, with 8 bases between the two germline ends. Germline loops: CDR1 SGHNT, CDR2 YYREEE (reference sequence). Written as DNA, the CDR3 is TGTGCCAGCAGCTTGTCGGGGGTCACAGATACGCAGTATTTT. This encodes CASSLSGVTDTQYF.

This clone was counted only a few times. The chain links TRBV7-2 to TRBJ2-1; 11 positions agree with TRBD2. The CDR3 is made up of 14 amino acids. J gave up 8 bases and V 5 bases, and 5 bases lay outside the gene matches. Germline loops: CDR1 SGHTA, CDR2 FQGNSA. This CDR3 reads CASSTSGRKDEQFF. In DNA form, the CDR3 reads TGTGCCAGCAGCACTAGCGGGAGAAAGGATGAGCAGTTCTTC.

The rearrangement uses TRBV12-3 or TRBV12-4 and TRBJ2-7, with D hard to call. With 4 bases removed from V and 3 bases from J, the gap between germline ends came to 10 bases. CDR3 length: 13 amino acids. The CDR3 protein is CASSSGSHYEQYF. The DNA for the CDR3 is TGTGCCAGCAGTTCCGGGTCCCACTACGAGCAGTACTTC.

The J gene is TRBJ1-2, the V gene TRBV16; D unresolved. Germline loops: CDR1 KGHSY, CDR2 FQNENV. Trimming cost V 0 bases and J 8 bases, with 7 bases left between them. The CDR3 length is 12 residues. In nucleotides, the CDR3 is TGTGCCAGCAGCCAATCGGGAGGGGGCTACACCTTC. Amino acid sequence: CASSQSGGGYTF.

A single count supports this clone. The rearrangement links TRBV7-6 to TRBJ1-5, with D tentatively TRBD1 (6 bases). The CDR3 sequence is 16 residues long. From germline, CDR1 is SGHVS and CDR2 FNYEAQ. Trimming left V 3 bases short and J 4 bases short, with 16 bases between. Written as DNA, the CDR3 is TGTGCCAGCAGCTTTGGAGGAGACAGGCGGAATCAGCCCCAGCATTTT. It encodes CASSFGGDRRNQPQHF. The whole variable domain, remainder taken from reference TRBV7-6 and TRBJ1-5, is GAGVSQSPRYKVTKRGQDVALRCDPISGHVSLYWYRQALGQGPEFLTYFNYEAQQDKSGLPNDRFSAERPEGSISTLTIQRTEQRDSAMYRCASSFGGDRRNQPQHFGDGTRLSIL.

J is TRBJ1-5 and V is TRBV29-1; tentatively, D is TRBD1 (5 bases). Germline-derived CDR1 and CDR2 are SQVTM and ANQGSEA. V was trimmed by 4 bases and J by 5 bases, leaving 9 bases between them. This CDR3 is 12 amino acids long. The CDR3: CSVGWGDQPQHF. In DNA form, the CDR3 reads TGCAGCGTTGGGTGGGGGGATCAGCCCCAGCATTTT.

This chain links TRBV6-1 with TRBJ1-4; possibly TRBD1 for D (5 bases). V was trimmed by 4 bases and J by 3 bases, leaving 15 bases between them. This CDR3 spans 16 amino acids. CDR1 MNHNS and CDR2 SASEGT come from the germline V gene. CDR3 DNA: TGTGCCAGCAGTGCACAGTACAGGTCTCCTAATGAAAAACTGTTTTTT. Translated, it gives CASSAQYRSPNEKLFF.

The chain joins TRBV6-1 to TRBJ2-1; 8 bases match TRBD2. Germline loops: CDR1 MNHNS, CDR2 SASEGT. J was trimmed by 4 bases and V by 4 bases; bases with no gene match: 9. This CDR3 spans 16 amino acids. The CDR3 coding sequence is TGTGCCAGCAGTGTTTCGAGGGGACTAGGTTACAATGAGCAGTTCTTC. Residues: CASSVSRGLGYNEQFF.

This clone was counted between two and nine times. V and J are TRBV19 and TRBJ1-5, with TRBD1 matching 9 bases. Per the germline V gene, CDR1 is LNHDA and CDR2 is SQIVND (reference sequence). CDR3 size: 14 residues. The ends lost 4 bases at V and 3 bases at J; junction bases unmatched: 1. The DNA of the CDR3 is TGTGCCAGTAGTAGGGACAGGGACAATCAGCCCCAGCATTTT. Translating gives CASSRDRDNQPQHF.

This chain joins TRBV28 and TRBJ2-6; D ambiguous. CDR3 length equals 14 residues. Germline-derived CDR1 and CDR2 are MDHEN and SYDVKM. V was clipped by 10 bases and J by 0 bases, with 10 bases between them. The CDR3 region is CAISRPSGANVLTF. In DNA, the CDR3 is TGTGCCATTAGCCGACCCTCTGGGGCCAACGTCCTGACTTTC.

The genes are TRBV7-2 and TRBJ1-2; TRBD1 might be the D (6 bases). The CDR3 extends over 12 amino acids. CDR1 and CDR2 (germline): SGHTA, FQGNSA. Trimming left V 5 bases short and J 13 bases short, with 17 bases between. CDR3 sequence reads: CASSARQDRSTF. The CDR3 coding sequence is TGTGCCAGCAGCGCAAGACAGGACCGTTCCACCTTC.

V is TRBV2 and J is TRBJ1-5, with 7 bases aligning to TRBD1. V was pared by 8 bases and J by 1 base, with 2 bases of the junction left unmatched. This CDR3 region has 13 residues. Germline V gene data show CDR1 as SNHLY and CDR2 as FYNNEI. The CDR3 region is CASQGESNQPQHF. In nucleotides, the CDR3 is TGTGCCAGCCAGGGGGAGAGCAATCAGCCCCAGCATTTT.

The rearrangement uses TRBV28 and TRBJ1-1; D may be TRBD1 (6 bases). CDR1 is MDHEN and CDR2 is SYDVKM in the germline V gene. Trimming stripped 4 bases from V and 4 bases from J, with 16 bases between. This CDR3 comprises 15 residues. The CDR3 spells CASSYNRAGATEAFF. CDR3 bases: TGTGCCAGCAGTTATAATAGGGCAGGGGCCACTGAAGCTTTCTTT. Together with reference TRBV28 and TRBJ1-1, the CDR3 gives the full variable domain: DVKVTQSSRYLVKRTGEKVFLECVQDMDHENMFWYRQDPGLGLRLIYFSYDVKMKEKGDIPEGYSVSREKKERFSLILESASTNQTSMYLCASSYNRAGATEAFFGQGTRLTVV.

The chain combines TRBV5-1 with TRBJ2-7; 11 bases line up with TRBD2. Germline V CDR1 and CDR2: SGHRS, YFSETQ. V trimming: 4 bases; J trimming: 7 bases; junction bases outside the gene matches: 31. This CDR3 is built from 22 residues. In DNA form, the CDR3 reads TGCGCCAGCAGCCGAAGAAGTCAAACCGGGGGTAGCGGGAGGGCCTATTCTGGAGAGCAGTACTTC. Translated: CASSRRSQTGGSGRAYSGEQYF.

Only one count was recorded for this clone. V usage is TRBV14 and J usage is TRBJ1-2; no clear D. Trimming cost V 2 bases and J 2 bases, with 6 bases left between them. Germline loops: CDR1 SGHDN, CDR2 FVKESK. The CDR3 consists of 13 residues. This CDR3 reads CASSQFQNYGYTF. CDR3 DNA: TGTGCCAGCAGCCAATTTCAGAACTATGGCTACACCTTC.

This clone has only a few counts. The chain joins TRBV5-4 to TRBJ1-2, with D perhaps TRBD1 (5 bases). The CDR3 runs to 14 residues. Germline V CDR1 and CDR2: SGHNT, YYREEE (reference sequence). Trimming pared 2 bases from V and 6 bases from J, leaving 14 bases between. The CDR3: CASSFFLSGNGYTF. CDR3 nucleotides: TGTGCCAGCAGCTTCTTTTTGTCAGGGAATGGCTACACCTTC.

There are a few counts of this clone. The rearrangement joins TRBV20-1 to TRBJ1-6; unclear D gene. There are 14 residues in the CDR3. Germline V gives CDR1 DFQATT, CDR2 SNEGSKA (reference sequence). With 3 bases removed from V and 0 bases from J, the gap between germline ends came to 6 bases. CDR3 in amino acids: CSASLSSYNSPLHF. The CDR3 DNA is TGCAGTGCTAGTCTCAGCTCCTATAATTCACCCCTCCACTTT.